This paragraph covers one T cell receptor beta chain sequence. This sample is part of a study of blood T cell repertoires in COVID-19. Background on the study: Collection of acute and convalescent COVID-19 samples took place in the United States, Italy and Spain. PBMCs, B-cell-depleted T cells, or T cells were the source of the cDNA or gDNA that made up the material.

Original methodology: Reference gene primers were amplified, and this amplification served to estimate nucleated cell counts. Data came from immunoSEQ multiplex PCR; TCRdb stores just in-frame clones and leaves some out. V and J calls and clone size are as listed in that table; D and trimming were resolved from the DNA. The sample records tens of thousands of clones, 90% being singletons. Trimming took 4 bases from V and 3 from J, leaving 10 bases between them. This CDR3 region has 14 residues. Germline-derived CDR1 and CDR2 are SGHRS and YFSETQ. This chain links TRBV5-1 with TRBJ2-2; D is possibly TRBD1 (5 bases). Sequencing was carried out using peripheral blood. The origin of this receptor is a middle-aged man with acute or convalescent COVID-19. The CDR3 loop reads CASSPRQYTGELFF. The CDR3 DNA is TGCGCCAGCAGCCCCAGACAGTACACCGGGGAGCTGTTTTTT. Complete variable domain (other parts from reference TRBV5-1 and TRBJ2-2): KAGVTQTPRYLIKTRGQQVTLSCSPISGHRSVSWYQQTPGQGLQFLFEYFSETQRNKGNFPGRFSGRQFSNSRSEMNVSTLELGDSALYLCASSPRQYTGELFFGEGSRLTVL.